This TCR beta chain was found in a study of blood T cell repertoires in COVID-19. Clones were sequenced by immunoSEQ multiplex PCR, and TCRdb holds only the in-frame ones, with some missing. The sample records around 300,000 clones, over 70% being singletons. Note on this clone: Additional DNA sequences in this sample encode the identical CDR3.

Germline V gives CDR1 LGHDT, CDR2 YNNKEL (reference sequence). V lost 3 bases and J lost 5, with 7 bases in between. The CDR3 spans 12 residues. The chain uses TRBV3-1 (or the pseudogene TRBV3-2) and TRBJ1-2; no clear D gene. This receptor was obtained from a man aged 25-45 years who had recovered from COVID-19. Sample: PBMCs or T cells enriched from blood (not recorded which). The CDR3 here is CASSQGGYGYTF. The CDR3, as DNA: TGTGCCAGCAGCCAGGGAGGGTATGGCTACACCTTC.